Listed below are T cell receptor beta chains from one sample, sequenced in a study of blood T cell repertoires in COVID-19. The repertoire was sequenced with immunoSEQ multiplex PCR; TCRdb's copy has only in-frame clones and lacks some. The repertoire holds roughly 100,000 clones, with around nine tenths as singletons. The sample consisted of peripheral blood. The receptors shown here come from a human donor in a cohort sampled during active COVID-19. Both conserved end residues are part of each CDR3. D genes are given only for firm matches. The size of a clone is reported for some rows only, either as once, few or many, or as a class for expanded clones.

j_gene: TRBJ2-7; v_gene: TRBV7-8; d_gene: .; abundance: .; len: 14; CDR3aa: CASSHRESSYEQYF; CDR3nt: TGTGCCAGCAGCCACAGGGAAAGCTCCTACGAGCAGTACTTC
j_gene: TRBJ2-7; v_gene: TRBV28; d_gene: TRBD2; abundance: .; len: 16; CDR3aa: CASSSPPSGRAYEQYF; CDR3nt: TGTGCCAGCAGCTCTCCCCCTAGCGGGAGGGCCTACGAGCAGTACTTC
j_gene: TRBJ2-7; v_gene: TRBV6-5; d_gene: TRBD2; abundance: few; len: 14; CDR3aa: CASRRGTSGYEQYF; CDR3nt: TGTGCCAGCCGCAGAGGGACTAGCGGATACGAGCAGTACTTC
j_gene: TRBJ2-2; v_gene: TRBV19; d_gene: .; abundance: .; len: 15; CDR3aa: CASSIKPRNTGELFF; CDR3nt: TGTGCCAGTAGTATAAAGCCCCGGAACACCGGGGAGCTGTTTTTT
j_gene: TRBJ2-3; v_gene: TRBV27; d_gene: TRBD2; abundance: .; len: 18; CDR3aa: CASSSDQRLAGGTDTQYF; CDR3nt: TGTGCCAGCAGTTCCGACCAGCGACTAGCGGGAGGCACAGATACGCAGTATTTT
j_gene: TRBJ2-5; v_gene: TRBV12-3/TRBV12-4; d_gene: TRBD1; abundance: .; len: 12; CDR3aa: CASSPAGTEQYF; CDR3nt: TGTGCCAGCAGTCCCGCCGGGACAGAGCAATACTTC
j_gene: TRBJ1-5; v_gene: TRBV19; d_gene: .; abundance: once; len: 14; CDR3aa: CASNQGRGGQPQHF; CDR3nt: TGTGCCAGTAACCAGGGAAGGGGAGGTCAGCCCCAGCATTTT
j_gene: TRBJ1-4; v_gene: TRBV29-1; d_gene: .; abundance: .; len: 12; CDR3aa: CSAGIGGEKLFF; CDR3nt: TGCAGCGCCGGGATAGGAGGAGAAAAACTGTTTTTT
j_gene: TRBJ2-7; v_gene: TRBV5-4; d_gene: TRBD2; abundance: .; len: 14; CDR3aa: CASSLGGGMYEQYF; CDR3nt: TGTGCCAGCAGCTTGGGGGGGGGAATGTACGAGCAGTACTTC
j_gene: TRBJ2-3; v_gene: TRBV3-1/TRBV3-2; d_gene: .; abundance: .; len: 16; CDR3aa: CASSLKCGGNTDTQYF; CDR3nt: TGTGCCAGCAGCCTGAAGTGCGGGGGCAACACAGATACGCAGTATTTT
j_gene: TRBJ2-5; v_gene: TRBV27; d_gene: .; abundance: once; len: 11; CDR3aa: CASSFLGTQYF; CDR3nt: TGTGCCAGCAGTTTCCTAGGGACCCAGTACTTC
j_gene: TRBJ2-7; v_gene: TRBV5-6; d_gene: TRBD2; abundance: .; len: 16; CDR3aa: CASSPGLAGGPYEQYF; CDR3nt: TGTGCCAGCAGCCCGGGACTAGCGGGGGGGCCCTACGAGCAGTACTTC
j_gene: TRBJ2-5; v_gene: TRBV2; d_gene: .; abundance: once; len: 12; CDR3aa: CARGAPGETQYF; CDR3nt: TGTGCCAGAGGAGCCCCTGGGGAGACCCAGTACTTC
j_gene: TRBJ2-7; v_gene: TRBV4-1; d_gene: .; abundance: .; len: 15; CDR3aa: CASSQVRPDIYEQYF; CDR3nt: TGCGCCAGCAGCCAAGTGAGGCCGGACATCTACGAGCAGTACTTC
j_gene: TRBJ1-5; v_gene: TRBV7-2; d_gene: .; abundance: .; len: 14; CDR3aa: CASSLRQSNQPQHF; CDR3nt: TGTGCCAGCAGCTTGAGACAGAGCAATCAGCCCCAGCATTTT
j_gene: TRBJ2-3; v_gene: TRBV27; d_gene: TRBD1; abundance: .; len: 15; CDR3aa: CASSKGTGVEGAQYF; CDR3nt: TGTGCCAGCAGCAAAGGGACAGGGGTGGAAGGTGCGCAGTATTTT
j_gene: TRBJ1-3; v_gene: TRBV9; d_gene: .; abundance: .; len: 11; CDR3aa: CASTRGNTIYF; CDR3nt: TGTGCCAGCACGCGGGGCAACACCATATATTTT
j_gene: TRBJ2-7; v_gene: TRBV5-6; d_gene: .; abundance: .; len: 12; CDR3aa: CASSLLSYEQYF; CDR3nt: TGTGCCAGCAGCTTGCTCTCCTACGAGCAGTACTTC
j_gene: TRBJ2-7; v_gene: TRBV3-1/TRBV3-2; d_gene: TRBD2; abundance: .; len: 16; CDR3aa: CASSRDGTSGRGEQYF; CDR3nt: TGTGCCAGCAGCCGGGACGGGACTAGCGGGAGAGGCGAGCAGTACTTC
j_gene: TRBJ1-1; v_gene: TRBV18; d_gene: .; abundance: few; len: 15; CDR3aa: CASSVVEGVNTEAFF; CDR3nt: TGTGCCAGCTCAGTGGTCGAAGGGGTTAACACTGAAGCTTTCTTT
j_gene: TRBJ2-7; v_gene: TRBV28; d_gene: TRBD2; abundance: .; len: 14; CDR3aa: CASSLSSGRSEQYF; CDR3nt: TGTGCCAGCAGTTTATCTAGCGGGAGAAGCGAGCAGTACTTC
j_gene: TRBJ1-1; v_gene: TRBV7-2; d_gene: .; abundance: .; len: 14; CDR3aa: CASSLGRMNTEAFF; CDR3nt: TGTGCCAGCAGCCTGGGCCGCATGAACACTGAAGCTTTCTTT
j_gene: TRBJ2-3; v_gene: TRBV5-1; d_gene: .; abundance: .; len: 14; CDR3aa: CATSEGAIRDTQYF; CDR3nt: TGCGCCACCTCCGAAGGGGCGATACGAGATACGCAGTATTTT
j_gene: TRBJ1-4; v_gene: TRBV18; d_gene: .; abundance: .; len: 16; CDR3aa: CASSPKQDATNEKLFF; CDR3nt: TGTGCCAGCTCACCGAAACAGGACGCAACTAATGAAAAACTGTTTTTT
j_gene: TRBJ2-1; v_gene: TRBV7-3; d_gene: TRBD2; abundance: .; len: 16; CDR3aa: CASSPRTSGGANEQFF; CDR3nt: TGTGCCAGCAGCCCCCGGACTAGCGGGGGGGCCAATGAGCAGTTCTTC
j_gene: TRBJ1-5; v_gene: TRBV5-6; d_gene: .; abundance: .; len: 19; CDR3aa: CASSSKHWSPTYSNQPQHF; CDR3nt: TGTGCCAGCAGCTCTAAGCACTGGAGCCCCACCTATAGCAATCAGCCCCAGCATTTT
j_gene: TRBJ1-1; v_gene: TRBV3-1/TRBV3-2; d_gene: .; abundance: .; len: 13; CDR3aa: CASSHGGTTEAFF; CDR3nt: TGTGCCAGCAGCCACGGGGGGACCACTGAAGCTTTCTTT
j_gene: TRBJ2-1; v_gene: TRBV28; d_gene: TRBD2; abundance: .; len: 13; CDR3aa: CASRSGSYNEQFF; CDR3nt: TGTGCCAGTCGTAGCGGGAGCTACAATGAGCAGTTCTTC
j_gene: TRBJ1-1; v_gene: TRBV14; d_gene: TRBD1; abundance: .; len: 17; CDR3aa: CASSLGNRGQLNTEAFF; CDR3nt: TGTGCCAGCAGTCTCGGAAACAGGGGGCAGTTGAACACTGAAGCTTTCTTT
j_gene: TRBJ1-4; v_gene: TRBV4-1; d_gene: TRBD1; abundance: .; len: 14; CDR3aa: CASGRDRGTEKLFF; CDR3nt: TGCGCCAGCGGTCGGGACAGGGGTACGGAAAAACTGTTTTTT
j_gene: TRBJ1-1; v_gene: TRBV7-6; d_gene: .; abundance: once; len: 14; CDR3aa: CASSSGHGGTEAFF; CDR3nt: TGTGCCAGCAGCTCCGGACACGGGGGAACTGAAGCTTTCTTT
j_gene: TRBJ2-5; v_gene: TRBV4-3; d_gene: .; abundance: .; len: 14; CDR3aa: CASSQGHRQETQYF; CDR3nt: TGCGCCAGCAGCCAAGGACACCGCCAAGAGACCCAGTACTTC
j_gene: TRBJ2-1; v_gene: TRBV6-4; d_gene: .; abundance: .; len: 14; CDR3aa: CASSRLGSYNEQFF; CDR3nt: TGTGCCAGCAGCAGACTGGGCTCCTACAATGAGCAGTTCTTC
j_gene: TRBJ1-2; v_gene: TRBV7-9; d_gene: .; abundance: .; len: 15; CDR3aa: CASSWIQVPNYGYTF; CDR3nt: TGTGCCAGCAGCTGGATACAGGTACCCAACTATGGCTACACCTTC
j_gene: TRBJ2-1; v_gene: TRBV6-5; d_gene: .; abundance: .; len: 15; CDR3aa: CASRLDRSKYNEQFF; CDR3nt: TGTGCCAGCAGACTTGACAGAAGCAAGTACAATGAGCAGTTCTTC
j_gene: TRBJ2-6; v_gene: TRBV6-5; d_gene: TRBD1; abundance: once; len: 16; CDR3aa: CASSYSTGSGANVLTF; CDR3nt: TGTGCCAGCAGTTACTCGACAGGGTCTGGGGCCAACGTCCTGACTTTC
j_gene: TRBJ2-7; v_gene: TRBV19; d_gene: TRBD2; abundance: once; len: 16; CDR3aa: CASSMTGGRLSYEQYF; CDR3nt: TGTGCCAGTAGTATGACGGGAGGCAGGCTCTCCTACGAGCAGTACTTC
j_gene: TRBJ2-7; v_gene: TRBV2; d_gene: .; abundance: .; len: 13; CDR3aa: CASRGGPGREQYF; CDR3nt: TGTGCCAGCAGAGGGGGCCCAGGGAGGGAGCAGTACTTC
j_gene: TRBJ1-1; v_gene: TRBV3-1/TRBV3-2; d_gene: .; abundance: .; len: 13; CDR3aa: CASRFGRNTEAFF; CDR3nt: TGTGCCAGCAGGTTCGGGAGGAACACTGAAGCTTTCTTT
j_gene: TRBJ1-5; v_gene: TRBV6-5; d_gene: .; abundance: few; len: 15; CDR3aa: CASGGGYGGNQPQHF; CDR3nt: TGTGCCAGCGGGGGAGGGTACGGGGGCAATCAGCCCCAGCATTTT
j_gene: TRBJ1-2; v_gene: TRBV7-6; d_gene: .; abundance: .; len: 13; CDR3aa: CASSSGQDYGYTF; CDR3nt: TGTGCCAGCAGCTCGGGACAAGACTATGGCTACACCTTC
j_gene: TRBJ1-4; v_gene: TRBV16; d_gene: TRBD1; abundance: .; len: 15; CDR3aa: CASSQPGTANEKLFF; CDR3nt: TGTGCCAGCAGCCAACCCGGGACAGCTAATGAAAAACTGTTTTTT
j_gene: TRBJ1-1; v_gene: TRBV4-2; d_gene: TRBD1; abundance: .; len: 14; CDR3aa: CASSQWTGNTEAFF; CDR3nt: TGTGCCAGCAGCCAATGGACAGGGAACACTGAAGCTTTCTTT
j_gene: TRBJ1-3; v_gene: TRBV7-6; d_gene: TRBD1; abundance: .; len: 16; CDR3aa: CASSFTDRADGNTIYF; CDR3nt: TGTGCCAGCAGCTTTACGGACAGGGCGGATGGAAACACCATATATTTT
j_gene: TRBJ2-7; v_gene: TRBV10-3; d_gene: TRBD2; abundance: few; len: 14; CDR3aa: CAISEYQAGDEQYF; CDR3nt: TGTGCCATCAGTGAGTACCAAGCGGGAGACGAGCAGTACTTC
j_gene: TRBJ1-2; v_gene: TRBV15; d_gene: .; abundance: once; len: 15; CDR3aa: CATSRVGRNPSGYTF; CDR3nt: TGTGCCACCAGCAGAGTGGGCAGGAATCCGTCTGGCTACACCTTC
j_gene: TRBJ2-7; v_gene: TRBV20-1; d_gene: TRBD2; abundance: .; len: 14; CDR3aa: CSASSGSHSYEQYF; CDR3nt: TGCAGTGCAAGTAGCGGGAGCCACTCCTACGAGCAGTACTTC
j_gene: TRBJ2-1; v_gene: TRBV7-2; d_gene: .; abundance: .; len: 15; CDR3aa: CASSLGPGHYNEQFF; CDR3nt: TGTGCCAGCAGCTTAGGCCCTGGACACTACAATGAGCAGTTCTTC
j_gene: TRBJ2-3; v_gene: TRBV11-2; d_gene: TRBD2; abundance: .; len: 18; CDR3aa: CASSLVGGRGVSTDTQYF; CDR3nt: TGTGCCAGCAGCTTAGTTGGCGGGAGGGGGGTTAGCACAGATACGCAGTATTTT
j_gene: TRBJ2-5; v_gene: TRBV10-3; d_gene: .; abundance: .; len: 12; CDR3aa: CAISEQQETQYF; CDR3nt: TGTGCCATCAGTGAACAGCAAGAGACCCAGTACTTC
j_gene: TRBJ1-6; v_gene: TRBV10-3; d_gene: TRBD1; abundance: .; len: 13; CDR3aa: CAISWDRDVALHF; CDR3nt: TGTGCCATCAGTTGGGACAGGGATGTAGCCCTCCACTTT
j_gene: TRBJ2-2; v_gene: TRBV7-9; d_gene: TRBD1; abundance: .; len: 16; CDR3aa: CASSLLGQTVSGELFF; CDR3nt: TGTGCCAGCAGCTTACTGGGACAGACGGTGTCCGGGGAGCTGTTTTTT
j_gene: TRBJ1-3; v_gene: TRBV4-3; d_gene: .; abundance: .; len: 12; CDR3aa: CASSPRGNTIYF; CDR3nt: TGCGCCAGCAGCCCGCGTGGAAACACCATATATTTT
j_gene: TRBJ2-3; v_gene: TRBV3-1/TRBV3-2; d_gene: TRBD2; abundance: once; len: 17; CDR3aa: CASSQLAGGPVTDTQYF; CDR3nt: TGTGCCAGCAGCCAGTTAGCGGGAGGGCCGGTAACAGATACGCAGTATTTT
j_gene: TRBJ2-2; v_gene: TRBV24-1; d_gene: TRBD2; abundance: .; len: 17; CDR3aa: CATSDFPAGGPNGELFF; CDR3nt: TGTGCCACCAGTGATTTCCCAGCGGGGGGGCCTAACGGGGAGCTGTTTTTT
j_gene: TRBJ1-1; v_gene: TRBV7-2; d_gene: TRBD1; abundance: .; len: 13; CDR3aa: CASRQGLNTEAFF; CDR3nt: TGTGCCAGCAGACAGGGGCTGAACACTGAAGCTTTCTTT
j_gene: TRBJ1-1; v_gene: TRBV7-9; d_gene: .; abundance: .; len: 13; CDR3aa: CASSVNTPPEAFF; CDR3nt: TGTGCCAGCAGCGTTAACACGCCCCCTGAAGCTTTCTTT
j_gene: TRBJ2-5; v_gene: TRBV6-2/TRBV6-3; d_gene: .; abundance: .; len: 14; CDR3aa: CASSLRQTSETQYF; CDR3nt: TGTGCCAGCAGCCTCAGACAGACCTCCGAGACCCAGTACTTC